This T cell receptor (beta chain) was obtained from a study of blood T cell repertoires in COVID-19. Study context: From the United States, Italy and Spain came samples of acute and convalescent COVID-19. Nucleic acid was either cDNA or gDNA, and it came from T cells, B-cell-depleted T cells, or PBMCs.

Original processing methods: Reference gene primer amplification gave nucleated cell count estimates. Some clones are missing from TCRdb's copy, which holds only in-frame ones; the method was immunoSEQ multiplex PCR. The V and J calls and clone size come from that table; D and trimming were worked out from the DNA. The sample includes 150,000 to 200,000 clones, 70% to 90% of them seen just once. Sequenced input: peripheral blood. The receptor was derived from a man in his 70s with active or convalescent COVID-19.

CDR3 nucleotides: TGTGCCAGCTCACTAAAAGGGACAGGGTATGGCTACACCTTC. Translating gives CASSLKGTGYGYTF. The rearrangement joins TRBV18 to TRBJ1-2; 9 bases are a match to TRBD1. The ends lost 4 bases at V and 5 bases at J; junction bases unmatched: 5. The germline V gene encodes CDR1 KGHSH and CDR2 LQKENI. The CDR3 extends over 14 amino acids.